This T cell receptor beta chain was recovered during a study of cytomegalovirus exposure and HLA in healthy donors. Study-level background: In a previous analysis, approximately 110 million unique TCR beta sequences were found from some 180 million T cells.

The study's findings and limits: As a later analysis revealed, the rate of TCR association differed by HLA locus, with DRB1 most and HLA-C fewest. In a later analysis, at a false discovery rate of 0.05, 17,000 or so TCR beta sequences matched HLA alleles.

The PCR made use of 60 Vbeta and 13 Jbeta primers. Method: immunoSEQ multiplex PCR; TCRdb's copy keeps in-frame clones and lacks some. The table records about 170,000 clones, around three quarters of them present only once. Points on this clone: As yet, its antigen is unknown.

J gave up 15 bases and V 0 bases, and 5 bases lay outside the gene matches. The CDR3 is made up of 12 amino acids. Germline V gene data show CDR1 as SGHDN and CDR2 as FVKESK. Specimen: PBMCs. The chain uses TRBV14 and TRBJ2-1, with TRBD1 matching 7 bases. This sequence was found in a man in his forties in good health and CMV-seropositive. Here the CDR3 DNA reads TGTGCCAGCAGCCAAGACAGGGGGTCTGGGTTCTTC. Translation: CASSQDRGSGFF.